What follows is one T cell receptor (beta chain) and its context. Its antigen is currently unknown. This CDR3 contains 18 residues. The sample belongs to a study of T cells after yellow fever vaccination. About the research overall: SMART-Seq v4 Ultra Low Input handled preparation of low-cell-number fractions. Findings and caveats of the study: Among primary-vaccination clones, most reappeared after the booster, at 96% for CD4 and 88% for CD8. Secondary responses were weaker yet peaked faster, day 5 versus 15.

TCR cDNA was made by 5'RACE template switching, adding a universal primer site and UMIs. TCRdb reprocessed the 5' RACE reads via MiXCR and lists one record per CDR3 protein. Of about 240,000 distinct CDR3 sequences detected, 6% to 7.5% appear once; the ten largest clones hold about 0.9%. The sequencing used CD4+ T cells sorted from PBMCs, collected 15 days after the yellow fever booster vaccination. J is TRBJ1-1 and V is TRBV21-1; no check of the table's D call, TRBD1, against the DNA was made. TRBV21-1 corresponds to a pseudogene. The receptor comes from a man aged 25-45 years who received the YFV17D yellow fever vaccine. CDR3 bases: TGTGCCAGCAGCGTCCTGCAGGCAGGGGGCGACCTGAACACTGAAGCTTTCTTT. It codes for CASSVLQAGGDLNTEAFF.